The sequence of this T cell receptor beta chain was determined in a study of CD8+ T cells in alopecia areata. This CDR3 has 14 amino acids. V lost 6 bases and J 5 bases, leaving 15 bases between the germline ends. Germline-derived CDR1 and CDR2 are MNHEY and SMNVEV (reference sequence). The treatment: oral pan-JAK inhibitor, 5-10 mg twice daily. RNA was extracted and reverse transcribed into cDNA as the sequencing template. Assay: immunoSEQ multiplex PCR; the TCRdb copy retains only in-frame clones and omits some. This table holds roughly 230,000 clones, approximately 45% found once. In its sample, this clone was seen a few times.

The source material was CD4+ T cells sorted from blood, sampled around week 37, from a patient treated with tofacitinib. The rearrangement joins TRBV27 to TRBJ2-3, with D possibly being TRBD1 or TRBD2 (5 bases each). The receptor was derived from a human donor with alopecia areata. This chain's CDR3 is CASRLGTRGDTQYF. The DNA for the CDR3 is TGTGCCAGCAGATTAGGGACGAGGGGAGATACGCAGTATTTT.